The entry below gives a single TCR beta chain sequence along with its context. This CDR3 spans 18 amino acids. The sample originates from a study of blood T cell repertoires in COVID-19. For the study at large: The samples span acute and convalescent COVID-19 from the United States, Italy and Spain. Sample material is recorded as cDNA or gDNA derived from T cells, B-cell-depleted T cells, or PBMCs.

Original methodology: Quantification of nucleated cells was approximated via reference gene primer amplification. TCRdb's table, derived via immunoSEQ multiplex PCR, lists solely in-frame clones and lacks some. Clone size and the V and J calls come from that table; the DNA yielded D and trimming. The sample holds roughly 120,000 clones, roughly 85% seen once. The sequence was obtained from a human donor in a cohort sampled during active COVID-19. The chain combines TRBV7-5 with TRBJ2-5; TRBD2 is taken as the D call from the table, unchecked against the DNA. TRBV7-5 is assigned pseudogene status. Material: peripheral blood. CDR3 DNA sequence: TGTGCCAGGCACAAGTGGCGGGTACGGGAGGTAACTAGAGAGACCCAGTACTTC. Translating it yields CARHKWRVREVTRETQYF.